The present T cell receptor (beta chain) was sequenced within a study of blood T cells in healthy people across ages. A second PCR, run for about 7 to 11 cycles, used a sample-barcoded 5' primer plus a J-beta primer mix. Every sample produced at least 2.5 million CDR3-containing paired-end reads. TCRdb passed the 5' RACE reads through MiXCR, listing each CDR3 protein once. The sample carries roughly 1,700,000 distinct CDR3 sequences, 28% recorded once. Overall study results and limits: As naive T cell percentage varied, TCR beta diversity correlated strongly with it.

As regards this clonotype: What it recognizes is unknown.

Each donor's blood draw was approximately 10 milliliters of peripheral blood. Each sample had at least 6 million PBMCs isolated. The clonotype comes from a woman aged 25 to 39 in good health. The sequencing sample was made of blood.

This CDR3 reads CASSRDPGFAYGYTF. The CDR3 coding sequence is TGTGCCAGCAGCAGAGACCCAGGTTTCGCCTATGGCTACACCTTC. The chain has TRBV9 and TRBJ1-2; no firm D call. The length of the CDR3 is 15 residues. V lost 4 bases and J lost 4, with 17 bases in between. Germline CDR1 and CDR2: SGDLS and YYNGEE.